This T cell receptor (beta chain) derives from a study of blood T cell repertoires in COVID-19. Study in general: COVID-19 samples from acute and convalescent phases originated in the United States, Italy and Spain. Nucleic acid was either cDNA or gDNA, and it came from T cells, B-cell-depleted T cells, or PBMCs.

This clone was detected a few times. Original processing methods: Reference gene primer amplification gave estimated nucleated cell counts. The method was immunoSEQ multiplex PCR; TCRdb's version includes in-frame clones alone and lacks a portion of them. Clone size and V and J calls were adopted from that table, with D and trimming inferred from the DNA. The data contain around 250,000 clones, roughly 83% of them seen just once; the ten biggest clones take up approximately 13%. CDR3 length: 19 amino acids. The V end lost 2 bases, the J end lost 1 base, and 21 bases lay between the germline ends. The V gene's germline CDR1 is LNHDA and CDR2 SQIVND (reference sequence).

The chain joins TRBV19 to TRBJ1-5; perhaps TRBD1 as D (5 bases). The TCR sequence derives from an older man with acute or convalescent COVID-19. Sequencing was carried out using peripheral blood. The CDR3 loop is CASSITRIGTSGSNQPQHF. For the CDR3, the DNA is TGTGCCAGTAGTATAACCAGGATAGGGACTAGTGGAAGCAATCAGCCCCAGCATTTT.